The 7 T cell receptor beta chains below come from one sample, sequenced in a study of CXCR3-negative and CXCR3-positive naive CD8 T cells. 5' RACE that incorporated UMI labels was used to prepare the TRB cDNA libraries. TCRdb re-analyzed the 5' RACE reads; it lists each CDR3 protein once, without DNA. The sample yields 5,500 to 7,500 distinct CDR3 sequences, of which the top ten take up around 1.3%. No antigen is known for these receptors. The study, taken as a whole, reports: Naive cells with CXCR3 showed TRB CDR3s that were more hydrophobic than those in CXCR3-negative naive cells.

Sequences were obtained from naive CXCR3+ CD8+ T cells from blood. This sample's subset: CD45RO-CCR7+CD27+CD95- naive CD8+ T cells expressing CXCR3 (TNR3+). These receptors originate from a human donor in good health. Some clones in this sample may be carry-over from other donors' samples.

The genes are TRBV7-9 and TRBJ2-7; TCRdb's D gene call, TRBD1, goes unchecked for lack of DNA. This CDR3 is built from 18 residues. Germline CDR1 SEHNR, CDR2 FQNEAQ (reference sequence). The CDR3 loop reads CASSSLGPTRGPTYEQYF.

This clonotype is classed as medium-sized by frequency. The chain employs TRBV4-2 and TRBJ2-1; TCRdb indicates TRBD2, and absent DNA this call remains unverified. CDR3 length: 16 residues. Germline V gives CDR1 LGHNA, CDR2 YNFKEQ. This CDR3 reads CASSQSPAGGPGEQFF.

Frequency places this clonotype as medium-sized. The chain has TRBV5-1 and TRBJ2-4. The CDR3 loop spans 14 amino acids. In germline, CDR1 is SGHRS, CDR2 YFSETQ. The CDR3 region is CASRLVSAKNIQYF.

This clonotype counts as medium-sized by frequency. The chain links TRBV27 to TRBJ2-7; as DNA is missing, the TRBD1 call by TCRdb cannot be tested. The CDR3 runs 13 residues. Germline V gene sequence: CDR1 MNHEY, CDR2 SMNVEV (reference sequence). The CDR3 sequence: CASARDRSYEQYF.

This clonotype registers medium-sized by frequency. This chain joins TRBV5-1 and TRBJ2-1; TCRdb calls TRBD2, which cannot be checked without DNA. The CDR3 length is 16 residues. Germline V gene data show CDR1 as SGHRS and CDR2 as YFSETQ. The CDR3: CASLPGASGRYNEQFF.

This clonotype registers medium-sized by frequency. V and J are TRBV20-1 and TRBJ2-3; TCRdb selects TRBD1, and the lack of DNA leaves this call unchecked. Germline CDR1 reads DFQATT; CDR2 reads SNEGSKA (reference sequence). The CDR3 is 15 residues long. CDR3 region: CSASPPRTGPDTQYF.

The chain combines TRBV4-3 with TRBJ2-1; the TCRdb D gene call, TRBD2, has no DNA to confirm it. CDR3 length equals 18 residues. CDR1 is LGHNA and CDR2 is YSLEER in the germline V gene. The CDR3 sequence is CASSQDPLAPSSYNEQFF.